The clone carrying this T cell receptor (beta chain) occurred a few times. The record originates from a study of T cells after yellow fever vaccination. TCRdb reprocessed the 5' RACE reads via MiXCR and lists one record per CDR3 protein. The repertoire holds some 150,000 distinct CDR3 sequences, about 11% seen once, with 30% to 45% in the top ten. The CDR3 totals 15 residues. V lost 3 bases, J lost 10 bases, and 8 bases stayed unmatched. CDR1 is LGHNA and CDR2 is YSLEER in the germline V gene. V is TRBV4-3 and J is TRBJ1-6; TRBD1 matches 8 bases. The sequencing used CD8+ T cells sorted from PBMCs, collected 15 days after the yellow fever booster vaccination. The clonotype originates from a man between 18 and 35 years old who received the YFV17D yellow fever vaccine. CDR3 loop: CASSHHRDRRSPLHF. The CDR3 nucleotides read TGCGCCAGCAGCCACCACCGGGACAGGAGATCACCCCTCCACTTT.